Below, one T cell receptor (beta chain) is given with its context. Its target is unknown. The sample comes from a study of cytomegalovirus exposure and HLA in healthy donors. Study results and caveats: Reported results showed that the classifier diagnosed cytomegalovirus status with high specificity and sensitivity. Analyses of presence/absence relied on an assumption of roughly uniform sequencing depth across donors. A later analysis linked a missense variant in DCLRE1C to the trimming of TCR beta V and J genes. Prior analysis indicated that the majority of TCR beta V segments exhibited productivity approximately 90% or approximately 30% of the time.

The trim removed 3 bases at V and 7 bases at J, leaving 11 bases unmatched. The CDR3 has 16 residues. Germline assignment: CDR1 SGHRS and CDR2 YFSETQ. PCR primers comprised 60 Vbeta and 13 Jbeta primers. The table came from immunoSEQ multiplex PCR; TCRdb's copy has only in-frame clones and leaves some out. The sample includes around 120,000 clones, approximately 81% of them seen just once. The chain joins TRBV5-1 to TRBJ1-4; 8 nucleotides align to TRBD1. Sequencing was carried out using PBMCs. The TCR originated in a man aged 30 to 39 in good health and CMV-seropositive. The CDR3 sequence: CASSSKQGALGEKLFF. As DNA, the CDR3 is TGCGCCAGCAGCTCAAAGCAGGGGGCGCTAGGTGAAAAACTGTTTTTT. The variable domain in full, with the rest retrieved from reference TRBV5-1 and TRBJ1-4, is KAGVTQTPRYLIKTRGQQVTLSCSPISGHRSVSWYQQTPGQGLQFLFEYFSETQRNKGNFPGRFSGRQFSNSRSEMNVSTLELGDSALYLCASSSKQGALGEKLFFGSGTQLSVL.